A single sample gave rise to the 26 T cell receptor beta chains below, sequenced in a study of control samples from healthy donors and cancer patients. The repertoire was sequenced with immunoSEQ multiplex PCR; TCRdb's copy has only in-frame clones and lacks some. The top ten hold about 1.5% of the sample, which has about 130,000 clones, about 93% seen once. Sequencing input: PBMCs. The receptor set was obtained from a man over 45 with head and neck cancer.

The chain carries TRBV5-1 and TRBJ2-1, with D maybe TRBD1 (5 bases). Germline V gene sequence: CDR1 SGHRS, CDR2 YFSETQ. The CDR3 is 14 residues long. V gave up 2 bases and J gave up 5 bases, with 11 bases separating them. The chain's CDR3 is CASSFLTENNEQFF. The CDR3, as DNA: TGCGCCAGCAGCTTCCTGACAGAAAACAATGAGCAGTTCTTC. The full variable domain, completed using reference TRBV5-1 and TRBJ2-1, is KAGVTQTPRYLIKTRGQQVTLSCSPISGHRSVSWYQQTPGQGLQFLFEYFSETQRNKGNFPGRFSGRQFSNSRSEMNVSTLELGDSALYLCASSFLTENNEQFFGPGTRLTVL.

The chain couples TRBV21-1 to TRBJ1-1. TRBV21-1 corresponds to a pseudogene. The CDR3 contains 16 residues. CDR3 DNA sequence: TGTGCCAGCAGCAAACCCGGTTCCTCCGGCCCGGGAGAAGCTTTCTTT. Its translation is CASSKPGSSGPGEAFF.

This clone was detected once. The CDR3 bases are TGTGCCAGCAGTTCTGCGGGGGCCCGACTGTATGGCTACACCTTC. Protein sequence: CASSSAGARLYGYTF. The V call is TRBV27, the J call TRBJ1-2, with TRBD1 as a possible D gene (6 bases). CDR1 is MNHEY and CDR2 is SMNVEV in the germline V gene (reference sequence). CDR3 length equals 15 residues. Trimming took 4 bases from V and 5 from J, leaving 17 bases between them.

The V and J genes are TRBV6-5 and TRBJ2-5, with D maybe TRBD1 (6 bases). The CDR3 contains 14 residues. V lost 5 bases and J 3 bases, leaving 13 bases between the germline ends. Germline V gene data show CDR1 as MNHEY and CDR2 as SVGAGI. The CDR3 loop reads CASSPQQGKETQYF. CDR3 bases: TGTGCCAGCAGTCCACAACAGGGAAAAGAGACCCAGTACTTC.

Written as DNA, the CDR3 is TGTGCCAGCAAAAAGGGTCGAGGCCCTAATCAGCCCCAGCATTTT. Amino acids: CASKKGRGPNQPQHF. J is TRBJ1-5 and V is TRBV6-5, with D hard to call. CDR1 and CDR2 from the germline V gene are MNHEY and SVGAGI. Trimming pared 7 bases from V and 4 bases from J, leaving 17 bases between. CDR3 size: 15 residues.

The gene calls are TRBV27 and TRBJ2-2; D gene ambiguous. CDR1 MNHEY and CDR2 SMNVEV come from the germline V gene (reference sequence). Trimming took off 2 bases at V and 1 base at J, with 11 bases between the two ends. CDR3 length: 16 residues. The CDR3 DNA reads TGTGCCAGCAGTTTAGTAACGGCGAGGAACACCGGGGAGCTGTTTTTT. It is translated as CASSLVTARNTGELFF.

The chain recombines TRBV7-2 with TRBJ1-2; a weak D match, TRBD1 (6 bases). Looked up from germline, CDR1 is SGHTA and CDR2 is FQGNSA. Trimming took 2 bases from V and 4 from J, leaving 14 bases between them. The CDR3 has 15 residues. CDR3: CASSLKTGNIYGYTF. The CDR3 DNA reads TGTGCCAGCAGCTTAAAAACAGGGAATATCTATGGCTACACCTTC. Using reference TRBV7-2 and TRBJ1-2 for the parts outside the CDR3, the full variable domain is GAGVSQSPSNKVTEKGKDVELRCDPISGHTALYWYRQSLGQGLEFLIYFQGNSAPDKSGLPSDRFSAERTGGSVSTLTIQRTQQEDSAVYLCASSLKTGNIYGYTFGSGTRLTVV.

V gene TRBV19 combines with J gene TRBJ2-2; TRBD1 might be the D (5 bases). Germline V gene lookup returns CDR1 LNHDA and CDR2 SQIVND (reference sequence). CDR3 length equals 13 residues. Trimming left V 10 bases short and J 2 bases short, with 11 bases between. CDR3 sequence (DNA): TGTGCCACCGTCAGGGATAACACCGGGGAGCTGTTTTTT. The encoded protein is CATVRDNTGELFF.

The V gene is TRBV5-1, the J gene TRBJ2-5; 10 bases fit TRBD2. Germline V gives CDR1 SGHRS, CDR2 YFSETQ. J gave up 5 bases and V 2 bases, and 3 bases lay outside the gene matches. CDR3 length equals 14 residues. The CDR3 nucleotides are TGCGCCAGCAGCTTCTCTAGCGGGGGTGAGACCCAGTACTTC. It translates to CASSFSSGGETQYF. The full variable domain, completed using reference TRBV5-1 and TRBJ2-5, is KAGVTQTPRYLIKTRGQQVTLSCSPISGHRSVSWYQQTPGQGLQFLFEYFSETQRNKGNFPGRFSGRQFSNSRSEMNVSTLELGDSALYLCASSFSSGGETQYFGPGTRLLVL.

The chain joins TRBV5-4 to TRBJ1-2; no firm D call. Germline V gene sequence: CDR1 SGHNT, CDR2 YYREEE (reference sequence). The CDR3 is made up of 16 amino acids. Trimming took 0 bases from V and 5 from J, leaving 17 bases between them. This chain's CDR3 is CASSLDGTKRRYGYTF. CDR3 in DNA: TGTGCCAGCAGCTTGGACGGAACGAAACGGCGGTATGGCTACACCTTC.

The chain employs TRBV30 and TRBJ1-2; 10 bases are shared with TRBD1. Germline V CDR1 and CDR2: GTSNPN, SVGIG (reference sequence). The CDR3 is made up of 15 amino acids. With V trimmed by 3 bases and J by 5 bases, 9 bases remained unmatched. The CDR3 DNA is TGTGCCTGGAGAGCCGGGACAGGGGCCTGGTATGGCTACACCTTC. Residues: CAWRAGTGAWYGYTF. The full variable domain, completed using reference TRBV30 and TRBJ1-2, is SQTIHQWPATLVQPVGSPLSLECTVEGTSNPNLYWYRQAAGRGLQLLFYSVGIGQISSEVPQNLSASRPQDRQFILSSKKLLLSDSGFYLCAWRAGTGAWYGYTFGSGTRLTVV.

The chain has TRBV10-2 and TRBJ2-1; tentatively, D is TRBD1 or TRBD2 (5 bases each). The CDR3 totals 11 residues. The V and J ends lost 2 bases and 9 bases respectively, with 5 bases between them. Germline V gene lookup returns CDR1 WSHSY and CDR2 SAAADI. The CDR3 DNA reads as TGCGCCAGCAGTGAGGGGACTGAGCAGTTCTTC. Its translation is CASSEGTEQFF.

The V and J genes are TRBV11-2 and TRBJ2-7; D is undetermined. The V gene's germline CDR1 is SGHAT and CDR2 FQNNGV. CDR3 size: 11 residues. The V and J ends lost 0 bases and 6 bases respectively, with 3 bases between them. The CDR3, as DNA: TGTGCCAGCAGCTTAGAAGGCGAGCAGTACTTC. Translating it yields CASSLEGEQYF.

The chain recombines TRBV6-5 with TRBJ2-7; 8 nucleotides align to TRBD1. CDR1 and CDR2 (germline): MNHEY, SVGAGI. Trimming took 4 bases from V and 4 from J; bases not matched to a gene: 6. The CDR3 has 14 amino acids. CDR3 coding DNA: TGTGCCAGCAGTTTGACAGGGGAGACGTACGAGCAGTACTTC. It is translated as CASSLTGETYEQYF.

The gene calls are TRBV12-5 and TRBJ1-4; D is ambiguous. There are 15 residues in the CDR3. V was pared by 1 base and J by 8 bases, with 14 bases between. The germline CDR1 and CDR2 sequences are LGHNT and FRNRAP. CDR3 sequence: CASGLGLVAGEKLFF. The CDR3 DNA follows: TGTGCTAGTGGTTTGGGGCTGGTGGCTGGCGAAAAACTGTTTTTT.

The genes are TRBV18 and TRBJ1-2; D unclear. This CDR3 region has 14 residues. Trimming stripped 1 base from V and 6 bases from J, with 12 bases between. CDR1 and CDR2 from the germline V gene are KGHSH and LQKENI. The CDR3 loop is CASSPLSGENGYTF. As DNA, the CDR3 is TGTGCCAGCTCACCACTTTCCGGGGAGAATGGCTACACCTTC.

This chain uses TRBV5-4 with TRBJ2-5, with TRBD1 identical over 9 bases. CDR1 and CDR2 (germline): SGHNT, YYREEE (reference sequence). Trimming took 3 bases from V and 4 from J; bases not matched to a gene: 4. The CDR3 runs to 14 residues. The chain's CDR3 is CASSWGQGLETQYF. CDR3 DNA sequence: TGTGCCAGCAGCTGGGGACAGGGCTTAGAGACCCAGTACTTC.

The chain employs TRBV9 and TRBJ2-2; tentatively, D is TRBD2 (6 bases). This CDR3 spans 17 amino acids. V dropped 0 bases and J dropped 3 bases, with 15 bases sitting between them. The germline gives CDR1 SGDLS, CDR2 YYNGEE. The CDR3 region is CASSVGVRRGDTGELFF. DNA of the CDR3: TGTGCCAGCAGCGTAGGTGTCCGGCGGGGCGACACCGGGGAGCTGTTTTTT. The variable domain in full, with the rest retrieved from reference TRBV9 and TRBJ2-2, is DSGVTQTPKHLITATGQRVTLRCSPRSGDLSVYWYQQSLDQGLQFLIQYYNGEERAKGNILERFSAQQFPDLHSELNLSSLELGDSALYFCASSVGVRRGDTGELFFGEGSRLTVL.

V and J are TRBV6-6 and TRBJ2-1; D is perhaps TRBD1 (6 bases). The CDR3 loop spans 14 amino acids. Germline lookup yields CDR1 MNHNY and CDR2 SVGAGI (reference sequence). V was clipped by 5 bases and J by 6 bases, with 14 bases between them. Here the CDR3 reads CASSPADSRNEQFF. The DNA for the CDR3 is TGTGCCAGCAGTCCAGCGGACAGCCGCAATGAGCAGTTCTTC.

The gene calls are TRBV4-3 and TRBJ2-2; D uncertain. This CDR3 has 14 residues. The ends were cut back, 1 base at V and 4 bases at J, with 7 bases in the middle. The germline gives CDR1 LGHNA, CDR2 YSLEER. The CDR3 DNA reads TGCGCCAGCAGCCAAGTGGCCAGCACCGGGGAGCTGTTTTTT. As protein: CASSQVASTGELFF.

This rearrangement joins TRBV6-5 to TRBJ1-2; weak D call: TRBD1 (6 bases). Germline loops: CDR1 MNHEY, CDR2 SVGAGI. Trimming removed 5 bases from V and 4 bases from J, with 14 bases in between. The CDR3 runs to 14 residues. The CDR3 coding sequence is TGTGCCAGCAGTCGGTTTCAGGGGACCTATGGCTACACCTTC. Translated, it gives CASSRFQGTYGYTF.

The V gene is TRBV18, the J gene TRBJ1-5, with D tentatively TRBD1 (6 bases). CDR1 KGHSH and CDR2 LQKENI come from the germline V gene. The CDR3 covers 15 residues. Trimming took off 6 bases at V and 2 bases at J, with 14 bases between the two ends. The CDR3 protein is CASSLGDIGNQPQHF. In DNA form, the CDR3 reads TGTGCCAGCTCCCTTGGGGACATAGGCAATCAGCCCCAGCATTTT.

The V call is TRBV12-3 or TRBV12-4, the J call TRBJ2-5, with D tentatively TRBD1 (5 bases). V gave up 7 bases and J gave up 4 bases, with 13 bases separating them. This CDR3 has 13 residues. CDR3 nucleotides: TGTGCCAGCACCAGTGACAGACGAGAGACCCAGTACTTC. It yields the protein CASTSDRRETQYF.

The chain couples TRBV6-5 to TRBJ1-2, with 7 bases matching TRBD1. CDR3 length equals 15 residues. V shed 5 bases and J 4 bases; nucleotides not matched to a gene: 10. Germline CDR1 and CDR2: MNHEY and SVGAGI. For the CDR3, the DNA is TGTGCCAGCAGTCCATCAAAGGGGGCGGGCTATGGCTACACCTTC. This sequence encodes CASSPSKGAGYGYTF.

CDR3 bases: TGTGCCAGCAGGAACCCCATCCAACTAGCGGGGGACCACACAGATACGCAGTATTTT. This translates into CASRNPIQLAGDHTDTQYF. V and J are TRBV7-3 and TRBJ2-3; 11 bases agree with TRBD2. Germline V CDR1 and CDR2: SGHTA, FQGTGA. This CDR3 is 19 amino acids long. V lost 6 bases and J lost 2; bases outside the gene matches: 16.

This chain connects TRBV27 to TRBJ1-2, with D unresolved. Deletions cut 4 bases from V and 4 bases from J, with 13 bases between. Germline CDR1 is MNHEY and CDR2 is SMNVEV (reference sequence). The CDR3 runs to 14 residues. The chain's CDR3 is CASSYRWEGYGYTF. In DNA form, the CDR3 reads TGTGCCAGCAGTTATAGGTGGGAGGGCTATGGCTACACCTTC.